These 21 T cell receptor beta chains originate from one sample sequenced in a study of T cells after yellow fever vaccination. Using its own MiXCR run on the 5' RACE reads, TCRdb lists one record per CDR3 protein. Of approximately 110,000 distinct CDR3 sequences in the sample, under 8% were seen once. The material was CD4+ T cells sorted from PBMCs, obtained about 10 days after the first yellow fever vaccination. The receptors stem from a man aged 18 to 29 who received the YFV17D yellow fever vaccine.

This clonotype has a count of ten or more. The genes are TRBV18 and TRBJ1-2; no clear D. The V end was cut by 8 bases, the J end by 1 base, with 11 bases between. The CDR3 has 13 residues. Per the germline V gene, CDR1 is KGHSH and CDR2 is LQKENI. The DNA of the CDR3 is TGTGCCAGCGCAATGGGAAGTAACTATGGCTACACCTTC. Protein product: CASAMGSNYGYTF. Full variable domain (missing parts from reference TRBV18 and TRBJ1-2): NAGVMQNPRHLVRRRGQEARLRCSPMKGHSHVYWYRQLPEEGLKFMVYLQKENIIDESGMPKERFSAEFPKEGPSILRIQQVVRGDSAAYFCASAMGSNYGYTFGSGTRLTVV.

This clonotype appeared a single time. The gene calls are TRBV7-7 and TRBJ2-7; D may be TRBD1 (6 bases). CDR1 and CDR2 (germline): SSHAT, FNYEAQ (reference sequence). The CDR3 contains 13 residues. The CDR3 region is CASSLRQGREQYV. DNA for the CDR3: TGTGCTAGCAGCTTACGGCAGGGGAGAGAGCAGTACGTC.

This clonotype was counted many times. V is TRBV5-1 and J is TRBJ2-2, with 7 bases aligning to TRBD2. CDR3 length: 17 residues. CDR1 and CDR2 (germline): SGHRS, YFSETQ. With 1 base clipped from V and 5 bases from J, the junction kept 11 bases outside the gene matches. The CDR3 loop is CASSLPLDGGNTGELFF. Written as DNA, the CDR3 is TGCGCCAGCAGCTTGCCCCTCGACGGGGGGAATACCGGGGAGCTGTTTTTT. The full variable domain, in which reference TRBV5-1 and TRBJ2-2 provide the parts outside the CDR3, is KAGVTQTPRYLIKTRGQQVTLSCSPISGHRSVSWYQQTPGQGLQFLFEYFSETQRNKGNFPGRFSGRQFSNSRSEMNVSTLELGDSALYLCASSLPLDGGNTGELFFGEGSRLTVL.

This clonotype was seen repeatedly, ten times or more. CDR3 protein: CASSLGPDNYGYTF. The CDR3 DNA sequence: TGTGCCAGCAGCTTGGGGCCCGACAACTATGGCTACACCTTC. V is TRBV5-6 and J is TRBJ1-2; D not certain. The CDR3 covers 14 residues. The ends were cut back, 0 bases at V and 2 bases at J, with 8 bases in the middle. Germline CDR1 reads SGHDT; CDR2 reads YYEEEE.

Details on this clonotype: A much larger clone lies one base from this, so it may be a read error. This chain connects TRBV4-2 to TRBJ2-6, with TRBD1 identical over 11 bases. Losses at the gene ends were 7 bases for V and 0 bases for J; bases not matched to a gene: 8. This CDR3 has 18 residues. From germline, CDR1 is LGHNA and CDR2 YNFKEQ. In DNA, the CDR3 is TGTGCCAGCAACGCCCGGGACAGGGGGACCTCTGGGGCCAACGTCCTGACTTTC. Translation: CASNARDRGTSGANVLTF.

This clonotype was recorded many times. The chain couples TRBV24-1 to TRBJ1-5; D might be TRBD1 (6 bases). This CDR3 is built from 13 residues. Deletions cut 8 bases from V and 5 bases from J, with 12 bases between. From germline, CDR1 is KGHDR and CDR2 SFDVKD. The DNA for the CDR3 is TGTGCCACCACTTCAGGGGACCATCAGCCCCAGCATTTT. Its protein is CATTSGDHQPQHF.

At least ten counts were recorded for this clonotype. This chain links TRBV4-3 with TRBJ2-3; D might be TRBD2 (6 bases). CDR1 and CDR2 (germline): LGHNA, YSLEER. The CDR3 loop spans 16 amino acids. Between the trimmed V and J ends, which lost 4 bases and 4 bases, there was a span of 18 bases. The CDR3 DNA follows: TGCGCCAGCAGCCTCTTCTCGGGGGTGTTGGCAGATACGCAGTATTTT. Residues: CASSLFSGVLADTQYF.

This clonotype was counted at least ten times. V is TRBV5-1 and J is TRBJ2-4; 7 bases match TRBD1. The germline V gene encodes CDR1 SGHRS and CDR2 YFSETQ. CDR3 size: 15 residues. With V trimmed by 2 bases and J by 7 bases, 9 bases remained unmatched. CDR3 region: CASSFTGADRNIQYF. The DNA of the CDR3 is TGCGCCAGCAGCTTCACAGGGGCAGATCGGAACATTCAGTACTTC.

In the case of this clonotype: A much larger clone lies a single base off, so this may be a read error. V gene TRBV5-5 combines with J gene TRBJ2-7, with TRBD2 as a possible D gene (5 bases). With 3 bases removed from V and 3 bases from J, the gap between germline ends came to 10 bases. Germline CDR1 and CDR2: SGHKS and YYEKEE (reference sequence). The CDR3 contains 13 residues. DNA for the CDR3: TGTGCCAGCAGCTCGGGGTCCATCTACGAGCAGTACTTC. It is translated as CASSSGSIYEQYF.

This clonotype was counted ten times or more. The V and J genes are TRBV12-3 or TRBV12-4 and TRBJ2-3, with 7 bases that match TRBD1. The ends lost 4 bases at V and 5 bases at J; junction bases unmatched: 0. This CDR3 is 12 amino acids long. CDR3 protein: CASSWDRDTQYF. Written as DNA, the CDR3 is TGTGCCAGCAGTTGGGACAGAGATACGCAGTATTTT.

This clonotype occurred many times. This chain connects TRBV11-3 to TRBJ2-2; weak D call: TRBD1 (6 bases). CDR3 length: 14 residues. V lost 2 bases to trimming and J lost 7 bases, with 11 bases between them. The germline V gene has CDR1 SGHNT and CDR2 YENEEA. The CDR3 sequence: CASSLQGLGGELFF. For the CDR3, the DNA is TGTGCCAGCAGCTTACAGGGGCTGGGCGGGGAGCTGTTTTTT.

The chain combines TRBV19 with TRBJ1-5; 7 bases are a match to TRBD1. Germline values: CDR1 LNHDA, CDR2 SQIVND (reference sequence). CDR3 length equals 12 residues. V lost 9 bases to trimming and J lost 8 bases; unmatched junction nucleotides: 7. The CDR3 reads CARRTGSEPQHF. DNA of the CDR3: TGTGCCAGAAGGACAGGCTCGGAGCCCCAGCATTTT.

The sample holds many counts of this clonotype. CDR3 in amino acids: CASSLDGQGHGYTF. Written as DNA, the CDR3 is TGCGCCAGCAGCTTGGACGGACAGGGCCATGGCTACACCTTC. V gene TRBV5-1 combines with J gene TRBJ1-2; 8 bases are a match to TRBD1. J gave up 6 bases and V 0 bases, and 4 bases lay outside the gene matches. This CDR3 region has 14 residues. Germline CDR1 is SGHRS and CDR2 is YFSETQ.

This clonotype was observed at least ten times. The chain recombines TRBV20-1 with TRBJ2-5, with 7 bases lining up with TRBD2. There are 12 residues in the CDR3. With 6 bases clipped from V and 6 bases from J, the junction kept 7 bases outside the gene matches. Germline CDR1 and CDR2: DFQATT and SNEGSKA (reference sequence). DNA for the CDR3: TGCAGTGCCTACGGGGGGAGGAAGACCCAGTACTTC. Its protein product is CSAYGGRKTQYF.

This clonotype was observed many times. This chain joins TRBV7-2 and TRBJ2-1; weak D call: TRBD2 (5 bases). This CDR3 has 16 amino acids. The ends were cut back, 5 bases at V and 0 bases at J, with 14 bases in the middle. The germline V gene encodes CDR1 SGHTA and CDR2 FQGNSA. CDR3 sequence (DNA): TGTGCCAGCAGCATTGCTAGCCTGAGCTCCTACAATGAGCAGTTCTTC. Its protein product is CASSIASLSSYNEQFF.

This clonotype was detected many times. In DNA, the CDR3 is TGTGCCATCAGTGGGTGGGAGCACACAGATACGCAGTATTTT. This translates into CAISGWEHTDTQYF. The chain combines TRBV10-3 with TRBJ2-3; D perhaps matches TRBD2 (5 bases). The CDR3 consists of 14 residues. Trimming took 4 bases from V and 2 from J, leaving 10 bases between them. CDR1 is ENHRY, CDR2 SYGVKD, per germline.

Concerning this clonotype itself: A much larger clone sits a single nucleotide away, making a read error possible. The chain couples TRBV4-3 to TRBJ2-2; 7 bases map to TRBD1. The CDR3 extends over 15 amino acids. Germline CDR1 is LGHNA and CDR2 is YSLEER. This chain's CDR3 is CPSSQEQGDTGELFF. CDR3 sequence (DNA): TGCCCCAGCAGCCAAGAGCAGGGGGACACCGGGGAGCTGTTTTTT.

This clonotype was seen repeatedly, ten times or more. The CDR3 nucleotides read TGCAGTGCTAGGACAGGCTCGGTGGGCACCTTC. This encodes CSARTGSVGTF. The J gene is TRBJ1-2, the V gene TRBV20-1; a weak D match, TRBD1 (6 bases). With 3 bases removed from V and 13 bases from J, the gap between germline ends came to 15 bases. Germline V gene data show CDR1 as DFQATT and CDR2 as SNEGSKA (reference sequence). The CDR3 extends over 11 amino acids.

This clonotype was seen at least ten times. The gene calls are TRBV4-2 and TRBJ2-3, with 8 nucleotides matching TRBD2. J gave up 0 bases and V 3 bases, and 5 bases lay outside the gene matches. Germline CDR1 LGHNA, CDR2 YNFKEQ. This CDR3 is 16 amino acids long. CDR3 in DNA: TGTGCCAGCAGCCAGCACTCGGGGGGGAGCACAGATACGCAGTATTTT. Its protein is CASSQHSGGSTDTQYF.

Comments on this clonotype: A much larger clone differs by one base, so this may be a read error. The final CDR3 position lacks the conserved phenylalanine or tryptophan, pointing to a likely read error. The chain recombines TRBV5-4 with TRBJ1-1; the D is unclear. Germline V gives CDR1 SGHNT, CDR2 YYREEE (reference sequence). This CDR3 has 15 residues. Trimming removed 2 bases at V and 0 bases at J, with 11 bases between. Here the CDR3 DNA reads TGTGCCAGCAGCTTAGCGAATGGTATGAACACTGAAGCTTTCTTA. Protein sequence: CASSLANGMNTEAFL.

This clonotype was detected ten times or more. The V gene is TRBV5-1, the J gene TRBJ2-1; 7 positions agree with TRBD2. The CDR3 extends over 16 amino acids. Looked up from germline, CDR1 is SGHRS and CDR2 is YFSETQ. After removal of 3 bases from V and 5 bases from J, the junction contained 11 bases not matched to a gene. CDR3 in DNA: TGCGCCAGCAGCTCCCTGGCAGCGGGGACGAACAATGAGCAGTTCTTC. Its protein is CASSSLAAGTNNEQFF.